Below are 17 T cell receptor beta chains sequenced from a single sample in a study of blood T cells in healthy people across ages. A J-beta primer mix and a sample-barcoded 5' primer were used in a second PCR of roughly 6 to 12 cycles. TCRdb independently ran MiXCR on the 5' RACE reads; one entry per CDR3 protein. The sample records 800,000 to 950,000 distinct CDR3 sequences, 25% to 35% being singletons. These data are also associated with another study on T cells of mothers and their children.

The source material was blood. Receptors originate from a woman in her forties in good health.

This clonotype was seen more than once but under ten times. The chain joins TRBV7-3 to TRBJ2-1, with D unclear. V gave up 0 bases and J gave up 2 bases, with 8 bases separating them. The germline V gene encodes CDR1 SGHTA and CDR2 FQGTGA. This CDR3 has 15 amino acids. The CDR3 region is CASSLTGSPYNEQFF. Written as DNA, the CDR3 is TGTGCCAGCAGCTTAACTGGTTCCCCCTACAATGAGCAGTTCTTC.

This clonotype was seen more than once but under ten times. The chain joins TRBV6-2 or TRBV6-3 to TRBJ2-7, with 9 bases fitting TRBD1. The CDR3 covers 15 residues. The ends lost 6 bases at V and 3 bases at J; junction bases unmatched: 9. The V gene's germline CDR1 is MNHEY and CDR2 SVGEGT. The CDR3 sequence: CASRKLSGQGYEQYF. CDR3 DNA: TGTGCCAGCAGGAAGCTGTCGGGACAGGGCTACGAGCAGTACTTC.

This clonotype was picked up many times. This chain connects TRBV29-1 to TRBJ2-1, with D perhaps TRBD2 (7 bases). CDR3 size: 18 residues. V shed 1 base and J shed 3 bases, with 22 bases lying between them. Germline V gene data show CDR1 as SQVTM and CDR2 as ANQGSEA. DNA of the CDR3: TGCAGCGTTGAAGGGCCTGCGACTGGCGGGGGCCTCTACAATGAGCAGTTCTTC. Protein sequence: CSVEGPATGGGLYNEQFF.

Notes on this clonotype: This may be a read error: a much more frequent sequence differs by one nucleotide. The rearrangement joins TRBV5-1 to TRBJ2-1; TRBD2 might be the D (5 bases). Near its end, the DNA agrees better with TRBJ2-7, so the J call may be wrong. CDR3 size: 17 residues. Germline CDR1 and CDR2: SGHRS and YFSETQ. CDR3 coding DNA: TGCGCCAGCAGCTCTACTCCGGGGTACAGCTCCTACAATGAGCAGTACTTC. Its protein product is CASSSTPGYSSYNEQYF.

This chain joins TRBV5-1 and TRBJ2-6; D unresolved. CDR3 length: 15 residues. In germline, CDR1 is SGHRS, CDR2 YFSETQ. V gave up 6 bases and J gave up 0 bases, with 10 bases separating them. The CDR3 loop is CASTEGISGANVLTF. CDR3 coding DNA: TGCGCCAGCACGGAAGGGATCTCTGGGGCCAACGTCCTGACTTTC.

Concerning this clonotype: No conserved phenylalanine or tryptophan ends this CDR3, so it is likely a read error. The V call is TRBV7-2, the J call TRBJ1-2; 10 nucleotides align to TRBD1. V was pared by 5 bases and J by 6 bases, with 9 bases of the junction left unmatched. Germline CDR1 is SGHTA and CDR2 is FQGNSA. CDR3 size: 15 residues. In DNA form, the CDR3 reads TGTGCCAGCAGCATCGGGACAGGGGTTACTCATGGCTACACCCTC. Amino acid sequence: CASSIGTGVTHGYTL.

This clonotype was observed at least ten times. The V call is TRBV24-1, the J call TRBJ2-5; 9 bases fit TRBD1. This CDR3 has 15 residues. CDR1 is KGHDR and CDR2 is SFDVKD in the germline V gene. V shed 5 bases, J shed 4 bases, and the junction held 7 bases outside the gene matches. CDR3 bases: TGTGCCACCAGTGCAGGGACAGGGTGGGGAGAGACCCAGTACTTC. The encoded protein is CATSAGTGWGETQYF.

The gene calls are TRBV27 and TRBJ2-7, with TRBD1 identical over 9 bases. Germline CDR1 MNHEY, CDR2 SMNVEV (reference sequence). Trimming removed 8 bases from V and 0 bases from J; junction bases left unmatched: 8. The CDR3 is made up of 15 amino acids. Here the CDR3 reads CASDPGTGRSYEQYF. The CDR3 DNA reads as TGTGCCAGCGACCCCGGGACAGGGCGCTCCTACGAGCAGTACTTC.

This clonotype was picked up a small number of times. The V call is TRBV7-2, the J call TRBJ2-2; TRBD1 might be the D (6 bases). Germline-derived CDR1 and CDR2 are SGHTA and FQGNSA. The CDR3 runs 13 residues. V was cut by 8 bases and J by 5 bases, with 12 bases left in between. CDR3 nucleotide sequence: TGTGCCAGCGGGGGCAGAGGGACCGGGGAGCTGTTTTTT. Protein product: CASGGRGTGELFF.

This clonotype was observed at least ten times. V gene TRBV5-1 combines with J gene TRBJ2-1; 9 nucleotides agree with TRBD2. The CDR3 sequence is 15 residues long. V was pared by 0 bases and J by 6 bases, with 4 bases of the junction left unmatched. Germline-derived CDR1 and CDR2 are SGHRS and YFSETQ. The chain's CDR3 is CASSLVSGGINEQFF. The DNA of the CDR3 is TGCGCCAGCAGCTTGGTGAGCGGGGGGATCAATGAGCAGTTCTTC.

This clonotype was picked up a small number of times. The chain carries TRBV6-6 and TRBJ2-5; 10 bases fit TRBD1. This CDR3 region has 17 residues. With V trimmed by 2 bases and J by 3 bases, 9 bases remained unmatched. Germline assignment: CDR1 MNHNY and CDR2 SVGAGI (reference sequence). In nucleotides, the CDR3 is TGTGCCAGCAGTTACAGTTCGGGACAGGGGATTAAAGAGACCCAGTACTTC. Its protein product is CASSYSSGQGIKETQYF.

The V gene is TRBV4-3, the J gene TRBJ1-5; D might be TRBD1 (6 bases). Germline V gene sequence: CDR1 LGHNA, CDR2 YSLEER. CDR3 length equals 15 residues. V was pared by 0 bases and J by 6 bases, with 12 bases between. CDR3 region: CASSQDGTNGQPQHF. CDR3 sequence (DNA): TGCGCCAGCAGCCAAGATGGGACAAATGGTCAGCCCCAGCATTTT.

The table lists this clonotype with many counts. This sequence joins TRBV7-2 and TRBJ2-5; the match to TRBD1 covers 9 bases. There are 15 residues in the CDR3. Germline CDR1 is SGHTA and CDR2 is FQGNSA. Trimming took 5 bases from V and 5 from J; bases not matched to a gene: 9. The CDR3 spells CASSPGQGIRETQYF. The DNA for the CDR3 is TGTGCCAGCAGCCCAGGACAGGGGATAAGGGAGACCCAGTACTTC.

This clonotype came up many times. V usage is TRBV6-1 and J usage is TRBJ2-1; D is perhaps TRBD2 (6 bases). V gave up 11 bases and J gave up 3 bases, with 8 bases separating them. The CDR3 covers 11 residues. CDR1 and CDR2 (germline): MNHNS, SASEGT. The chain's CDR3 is CAGRGYNEQFF. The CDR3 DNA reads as TGTGCCGGGCGGGGCTACAATGAGCAGTTCTTC.

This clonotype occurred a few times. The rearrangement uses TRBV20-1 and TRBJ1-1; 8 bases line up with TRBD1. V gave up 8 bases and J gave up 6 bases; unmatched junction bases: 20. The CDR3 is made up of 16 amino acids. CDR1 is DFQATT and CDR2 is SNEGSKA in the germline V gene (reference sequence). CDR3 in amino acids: CSLSGSGGLVRPEAFF. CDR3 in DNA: TGCAGTCTATCCGGCTCAGGGGGCCTTGTACGACCTGAAGCTTTCTTT.

Written as DNA, the CDR3 is TGCGCCAGCAGCGGAGACAGGGGAAACACTGAAGCTTTCTTT. This sequence encodes CASSGDRGNTEAFF. V is TRBV5-1 and J is TRBJ1-1; TRBD1 aligns across 8 bases. V was clipped by 4 bases and J by 2 bases; unmatched bases: 4. CDR1 SGHRS and CDR2 YFSETQ come from the germline V gene. CDR3 length: 14 residues.

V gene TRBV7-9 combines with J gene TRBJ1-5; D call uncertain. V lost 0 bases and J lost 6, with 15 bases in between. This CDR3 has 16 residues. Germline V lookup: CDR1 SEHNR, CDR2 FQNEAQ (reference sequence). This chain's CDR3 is CASSLATQRALQPQHF. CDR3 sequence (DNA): TGTGCCAGCAGCTTAGCTACACAGCGGGCGCTTCAGCCCCAGCATTTT.